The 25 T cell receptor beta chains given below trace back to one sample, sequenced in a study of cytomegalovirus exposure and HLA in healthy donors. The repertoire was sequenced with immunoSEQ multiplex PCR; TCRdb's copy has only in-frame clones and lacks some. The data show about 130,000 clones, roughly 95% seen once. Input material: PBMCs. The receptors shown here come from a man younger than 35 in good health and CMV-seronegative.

The chain's CDR3 is CASSEAIGTGTSYEQYF. The CDR3 DNA follows: TGTGCCAGCAGTGAAGCGATAGGGACAGGGACTTCCTACGAGCAGTACTTC. This chain connects TRBV2 to TRBJ2-7; 9 nucleotides align to TRBD1. There are 17 residues in the CDR3. Looked up from germline, CDR1 is SNHLY and CDR2 is FYNNEI. V lost 0 bases, J lost 1 base, and 7 bases stayed unmatched. The full variable domain, with the rest looked up from reference TRBV2 and TRBJ2-7, is EPEVTQTPSHQVTQMGQEVILRCVPISNHLYFYWYRQILGQKVEFLVSFYNNEISEKSEIFDDQFSVERPDGSNFTLKIRSTKLEDSAMYFCASSEAIGTGTSYEQYFGPGTRLTVT.

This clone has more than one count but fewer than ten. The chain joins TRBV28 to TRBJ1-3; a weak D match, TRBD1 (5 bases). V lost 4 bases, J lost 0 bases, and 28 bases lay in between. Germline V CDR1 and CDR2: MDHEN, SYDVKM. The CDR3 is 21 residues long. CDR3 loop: CASSSIGGREHQRSSGNTIYF. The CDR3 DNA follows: TGTGCCAGCAGTTCGATTGGGGGGAGGGAACACCAAAGGAGCTCTGGAAACACCATATATTTT. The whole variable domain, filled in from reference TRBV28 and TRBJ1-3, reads DVKVTQSSRYLVKRTGEKVFLECVQDMDHENMFWYRQDPGLGLRLIYFSYDVKMKEKGDIPEGYSVSREKKERFSLILESASTNQTSMYLCASSSIGGREHQRSSGNTIYFGEGSWLTVV.

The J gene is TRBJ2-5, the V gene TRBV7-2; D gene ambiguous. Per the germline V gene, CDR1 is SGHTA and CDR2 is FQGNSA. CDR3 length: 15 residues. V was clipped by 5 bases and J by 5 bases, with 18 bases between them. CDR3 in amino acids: CASSTRRRPGETQYF. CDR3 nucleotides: TGTGCCAGCAGCACCCGGCGGCGGCCTGGGGAGACCCAGTACTTC.

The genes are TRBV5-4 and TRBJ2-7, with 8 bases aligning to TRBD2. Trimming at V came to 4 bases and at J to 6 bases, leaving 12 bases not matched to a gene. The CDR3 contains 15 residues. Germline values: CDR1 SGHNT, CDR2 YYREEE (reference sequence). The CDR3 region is CASSKRGPGAVEQYF. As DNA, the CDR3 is TGTGCCAGCAGCAAGCGGGGGCCGGGGGCGGTCGAGCAGTACTTC. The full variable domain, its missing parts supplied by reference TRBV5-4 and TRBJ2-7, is ETGVTQSPTHLIKTRGQQVTLRCSSQSGHNTVSWYQQALGQGPQFIFQYYREEENGRGNFPPRFSGLQFPNYSSELNVNALELDDSALYLCASSKRGPGAVEQYFGPGTRLTVT.

The CDR3 DNA is TGCAGCGTTGCCCAGGGGGAGACCCAGTACTTC. The encoded protein is CSVAQGETQYF. This rearrangement joins TRBV29-1 to TRBJ2-5, with a weak D call TRBD1 (6 bases). This CDR3 is built from 11 residues. Germline CDR1 is SQVTM and CDR2 is ANQGSEA. The ends were cut back, 4 bases at V and 5 bases at J, with 8 bases in the middle.

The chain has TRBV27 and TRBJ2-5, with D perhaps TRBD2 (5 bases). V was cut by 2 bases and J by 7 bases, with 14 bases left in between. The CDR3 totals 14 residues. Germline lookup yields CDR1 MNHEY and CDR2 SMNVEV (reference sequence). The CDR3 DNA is TGTGCCAGCAGTTTAGACCGGCGGGCCCCGACCCAGTACTTC. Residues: CASSLDRRAPTQYF.

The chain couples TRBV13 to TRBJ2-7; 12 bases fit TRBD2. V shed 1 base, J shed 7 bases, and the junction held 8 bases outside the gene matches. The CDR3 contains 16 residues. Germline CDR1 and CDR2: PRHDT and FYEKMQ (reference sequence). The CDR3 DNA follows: TGTGCCAGCAGCTTAGCTCCGACTAGCGGGAGTGGGGAGCAGTACTTC. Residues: CASSLAPTSGSGEQYF.

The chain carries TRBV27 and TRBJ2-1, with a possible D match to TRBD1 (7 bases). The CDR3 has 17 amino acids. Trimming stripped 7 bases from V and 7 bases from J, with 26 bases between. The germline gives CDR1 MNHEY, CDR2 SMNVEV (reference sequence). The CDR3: CASMGPSRRGRRNEQFF. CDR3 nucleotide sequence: TGTGCCAGCATGGGCCCAAGTAGGAGGGGGCGTCGGAATGAGCAGTTCTTC.

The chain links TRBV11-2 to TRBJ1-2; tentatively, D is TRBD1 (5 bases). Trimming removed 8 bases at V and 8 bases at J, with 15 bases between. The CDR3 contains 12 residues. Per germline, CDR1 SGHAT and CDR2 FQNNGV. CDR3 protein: CASGQGGEGYTF. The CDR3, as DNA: TGTGCCAGCGGGCAGGGAGGAGAAGGCTACACCTTC.

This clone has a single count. Here the CDR3 DNA reads TGTGCCAGCAGCTTAGGGCAGGGGGAAGCTTTCTTT. This translates into CASSLGQGEAFF. The chain couples TRBV7-9 to TRBJ1-1, with a tentative D call TRBD1 (6 bases). Germline V gene lookup returns CDR1 SEHNR and CDR2 FQNEAQ (reference sequence). CDR3 length: 12 residues. Trimming cost V 1 base and J 8 bases, with 8 bases left between them.

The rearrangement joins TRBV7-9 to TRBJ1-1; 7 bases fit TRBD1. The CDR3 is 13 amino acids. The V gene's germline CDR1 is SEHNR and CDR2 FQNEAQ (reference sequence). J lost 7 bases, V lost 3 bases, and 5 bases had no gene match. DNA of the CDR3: TGTGCCAGCAGCTTGGCGAGGGACAGTGAAGCTTTCTTT. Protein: CASSLARDSEAFF.

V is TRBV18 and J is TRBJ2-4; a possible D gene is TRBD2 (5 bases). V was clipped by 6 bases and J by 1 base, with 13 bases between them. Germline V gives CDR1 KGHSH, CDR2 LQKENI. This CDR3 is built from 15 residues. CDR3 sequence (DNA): TGTGCCAGCTCCCTAGCCGTAGAGGCCAAAAACATTCAGTACTTC. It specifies CASSLAVEAKNIQYF.

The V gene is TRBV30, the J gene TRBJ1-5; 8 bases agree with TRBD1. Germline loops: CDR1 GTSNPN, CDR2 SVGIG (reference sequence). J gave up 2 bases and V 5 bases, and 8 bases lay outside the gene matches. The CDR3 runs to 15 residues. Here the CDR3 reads CAWRQGNLGNQPQHF. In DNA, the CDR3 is TGTGCCTGGCGACAGGGGAATTTGGGCAATCAGCCCCAGCATTTT.

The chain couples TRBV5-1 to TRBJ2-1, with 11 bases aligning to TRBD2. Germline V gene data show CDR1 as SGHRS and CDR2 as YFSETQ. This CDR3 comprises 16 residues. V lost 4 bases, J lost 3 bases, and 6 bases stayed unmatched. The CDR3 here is CASSLGTSGDYNEQFF. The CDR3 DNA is TGCGCCAGCAGCCTGGGGACTAGCGGAGACTACAATGAGCAGTTCTTC.

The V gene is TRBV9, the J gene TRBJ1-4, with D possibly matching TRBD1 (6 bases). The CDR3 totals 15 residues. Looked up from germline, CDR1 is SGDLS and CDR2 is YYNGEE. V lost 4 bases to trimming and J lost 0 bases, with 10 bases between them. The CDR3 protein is CASSPGDATNEKLFF. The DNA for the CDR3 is TGTGCCAGCAGCCCAGGGGATGCAACTAATGAAAAACTGTTTTTT.

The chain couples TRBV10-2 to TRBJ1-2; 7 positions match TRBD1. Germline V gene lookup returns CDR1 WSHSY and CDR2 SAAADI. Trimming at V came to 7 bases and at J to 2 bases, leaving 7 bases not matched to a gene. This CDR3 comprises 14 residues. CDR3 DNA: TGCGCCAGCATTATCGACAGGGAAAACTATGGCTACACCTTC. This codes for CASIIDRENYGYTF.

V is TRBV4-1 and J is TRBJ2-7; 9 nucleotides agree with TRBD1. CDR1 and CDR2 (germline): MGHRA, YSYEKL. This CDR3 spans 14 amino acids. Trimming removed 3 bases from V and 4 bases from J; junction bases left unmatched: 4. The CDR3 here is CASSQDRGQYEQYF. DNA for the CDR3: TGCGCCAGCAGCCAGGACAGGGGACAGTACGAGCAGTACTTC.

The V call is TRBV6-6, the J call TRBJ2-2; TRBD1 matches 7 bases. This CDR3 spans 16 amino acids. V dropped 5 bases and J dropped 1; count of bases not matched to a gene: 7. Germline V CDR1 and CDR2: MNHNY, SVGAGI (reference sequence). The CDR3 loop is CASSHRQGENTGELFF. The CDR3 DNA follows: TGTGCCAGCAGTCACAGACAGGGTGAGAACACCGGGGAGCTGTTTTTT.

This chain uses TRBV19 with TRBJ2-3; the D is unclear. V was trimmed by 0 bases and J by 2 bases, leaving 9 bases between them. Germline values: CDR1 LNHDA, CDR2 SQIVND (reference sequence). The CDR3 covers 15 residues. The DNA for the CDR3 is TGTGCCAGTAGTATAGAGGCGGAGCCCACAGATACGCAGTATTTT. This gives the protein CASSIEAEPTDTQYF.

The CDR3 loop reads CASSQDGLAGGTDTQYF. CDR3 coding DNA: TGCGCCAGCAGCCAAGATGGTCTAGCGGGAGGGACAGATACGCAGTATTTT. The chain uses TRBV4-1 and TRBJ2-3, with 12 bases matching TRBD2. There are 17 residues in the CDR3. The ends lost 0 bases at V and 3 bases at J; junction bases unmatched: 4. In germline, CDR1 is MGHRA, CDR2 YSYEKL.

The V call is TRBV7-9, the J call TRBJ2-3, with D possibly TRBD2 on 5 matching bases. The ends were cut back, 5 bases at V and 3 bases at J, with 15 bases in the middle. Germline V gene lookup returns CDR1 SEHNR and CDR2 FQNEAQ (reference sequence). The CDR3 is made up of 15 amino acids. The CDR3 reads CASSPVVSETDTQYF. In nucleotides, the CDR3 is TGTGCCAGCAGCCCAGTGGTTAGCGAGACAGATACGCAGTATTTT.

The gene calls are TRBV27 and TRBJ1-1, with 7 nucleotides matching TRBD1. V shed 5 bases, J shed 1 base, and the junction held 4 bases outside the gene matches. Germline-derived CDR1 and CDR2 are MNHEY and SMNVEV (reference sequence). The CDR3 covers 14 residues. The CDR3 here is CASSPGGSNTEAFF. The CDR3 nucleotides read TGTGCCAGCAGTCCAGGGGGTTCGAACACTGAAGCTTTCTTT.

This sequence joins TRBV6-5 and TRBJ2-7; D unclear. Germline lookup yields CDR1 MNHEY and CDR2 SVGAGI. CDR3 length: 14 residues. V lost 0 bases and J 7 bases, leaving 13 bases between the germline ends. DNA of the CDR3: TGTGCCAGCAGTTACTCGTTGTTCCTTGAGGAGCAGTACTTC. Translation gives CASSYSLFLEEQYF.

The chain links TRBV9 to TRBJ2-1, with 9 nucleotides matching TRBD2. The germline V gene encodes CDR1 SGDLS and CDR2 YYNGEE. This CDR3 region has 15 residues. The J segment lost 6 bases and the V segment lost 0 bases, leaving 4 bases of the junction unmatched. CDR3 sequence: CASSVGGRAPNEQFF. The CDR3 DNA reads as TGTGCCAGCAGCGTAGGCGGGAGGGCCCCCAATGAGCAGTTCTTC.

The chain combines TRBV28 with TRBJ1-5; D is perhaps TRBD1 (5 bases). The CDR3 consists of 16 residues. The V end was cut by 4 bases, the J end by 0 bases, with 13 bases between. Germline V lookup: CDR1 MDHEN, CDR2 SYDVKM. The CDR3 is CASSSHRTPSNQPQHF. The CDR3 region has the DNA TGTGCCAGCAGTTCCCACCGGACACCTAGCAATCAGCCCCAGCATTTT. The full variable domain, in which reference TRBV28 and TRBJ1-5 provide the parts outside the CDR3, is DVKVTQSSRYLVKRTGEKVFLECVQDMDHENMFWYRQDPGLGLRLIYFSYDVKMKEKGDIPEGYSVSREKKERFSLILESASTNQTSMYLCASSSHRTPSNQPQHFGDGTRLSIL.